Below, 8 T cell receptor beta chains from the same sample are listed, as sequenced in a study of human T cells and chemical hapten exposure. TCRdb independently ran MiXCR on the RACE reads; one entry per CDR3 protein. The sample records 250,000 or so distinct CDR3 sequences, approximately 8% being singletons. As for time point: pre-sensitization, week 0. As for treatment: therapeutic diphenylcyclopropenone sensitization with weekly scalp DPC. The sequencing used whole blood, collected in connection with sensitization to the hapten diphenylcyclopropenone (DPC). Every receptor here comes from a man younger than 35 with alopecia areata. Some clones in this sample may be carry-over from other donors' samples.

This clonotype has a handful of counts. This chain connects TRBV24-1 to TRBJ2-1; TRBD1 aligns across 8 bases. CDR3 length: 15 amino acids. From germline, CDR1 is KGHDR and CDR2 SFDVKD. V lost 11 bases, J lost 2 bases, and 10 bases stayed unmatched. CDR3 residues: CASRDRSFPYNEQFF. In DNA, the CDR3 is TGTGCCAGCCGGGACAGGTCCTTCCCCTACAATGAGCAGTTCTTC.

This clonotype has at least ten counts. J is TRBJ1-4 and V is TRBV5-1; D is possibly TRBD1 (6 bases). V lost 2 bases, J lost 8 bases, and 19 bases lay in between. The V gene's germline CDR1 is SGHRS and CDR2 YFSETQ. The CDR3 is 16 residues long. The CDR3 region is CASSFSSGASGEKLFF. The DNA of the CDR3 is TGCGCCAGCAGCTTCTCATCAGGGGCATCGGGCGAAAAACTGTTTTTT.

This clonotype occurred many times. The chain employs TRBV29-1 and TRBJ1-1; D is ambiguous. Germline V gene data show CDR1 as SQVTM and CDR2 as ANQGSEA. The V end lost 3 bases, the J end lost 1 base, and 6 bases lay between the germline ends. The CDR3 runs to 12 residues. The CDR3 nucleotides read TGCAGCGTTGAGCTGGGGAACACTGAAGCTTTCTTT. This sequence encodes CSVELGNTEAFF. The entire variable domain, with the rest obtained from reference TRBV29-1 and TRBJ1-1, is as follows: SAVISQKPSRDICQRGTSLTIQCQVDSQVTMMFWYRQQPGQSLTLIATANQGSEATYESGFVIDKFPISRPNLTFSTLTVSNMSPEDSSIYLCSVELGNTEAFFGQGTRLTVV.

Ten or more counts support this clonotype. The genes are TRBV11-2 and TRBJ1-2; D call uncertain. Germline assignment: CDR1 SGHAT and CDR2 FQNNGV. The V end lost 0 bases, the J end lost 3 bases, and 5 bases lay between the germline ends. The CDR3 totals 13 residues. DNA of the CDR3: TGTGCCAGCAGCTTAGAACAGCACTATGGCTACACCTTC. This codes for CASSLEQHYGYTF.

The table lists this clonotype with a few counts. V and J are TRBV20-1 and TRBJ1-5, with a weak D call TRBD1 (5 bases). Trimming shortened V by 2 bases and J by 4 bases, and 15 bases separated the two germline ends. Germline-derived CDR1 and CDR2 are DFQATT and SNEGSKA (reference sequence). The CDR3 totals 15 residues. The CDR3 loop is CSARLEQSGNQPQHF. The CDR3 DNA reads TGCAGTGCTAGATTGGAACAGTCAGGGAATCAGCCCCAGCATTTT.

CDR3 sequence reads: CASSVGPNQPQHF. The CDR3 region has the DNA TGTGCCAGCAGCGTGGGGCCCAATCAGCCCCAGCATTTT. The chain employs TRBV9 and TRBJ1-5; a possible D gene is TRBD1 (5 bases). The germline V gene has CDR1 SGDLS and CDR2 YYNGEE. The CDR3 consists of 13 residues. Trimming took off 2 bases at V and 3 bases at J, with 6 bases between the two ends. The full variable domain, completed using reference TRBV9 and TRBJ1-5, is DSGVTQTPKHLITATGQRVTLRCSPRSGDLSVYWYQQSLDQGLQFLIQYYNGEERAKGNILERFSAQQFPDLHSELNLSSLELGDSALYFCASSVGPNQPQHFGDGTRLSIL.

This chain joins TRBV7-6 and TRBJ1-2; D is perhaps TRBD1 (6 bases). V lost 5 bases and J 4 bases, leaving 11 bases between the germline ends. Germline lookup yields CDR1 SGHVS and CDR2 FNYEAQ. This CDR3 region has 13 residues. The CDR3 protein is CASSQTGLYGYTF. The CDR3 nucleotides read TGTGCCAGCAGCCAAACAGGGCTCTATGGCTACACCTTC.

The chain links TRBV9 to TRBJ1-1, with D possibly TRBD1 on 5 matching bases. The CDR3 has 14 amino acids. Germline V gene sequence: CDR1 SGDLS, CDR2 YYNGEE. V was pared by 1 base and J by 4 bases, with 11 bases between. The CDR3 region has the DNA TGTGCCAGCAGCGTACAGGCGGGGGGCACTGAAGCTTTCTTT. It is translated as CASSVQAGGTEAFF.